This TCR beta chain was found in a study of blood T cells in healthy people across ages. Notes on the study in general: Changes seen in expanded clonotypes were possibly confounded by donor CMV status left unknown.

For the second PCR, which ran for roughly 6 to 11 cycles, a sample-barcoded 5' primer and a J-beta primer mix were used. Through a template-switch adaptor with 12 random nucleotides, each cDNA molecule received a tag. TCRdb reprocessed the 5' RACE reads via MiXCR and lists one record per CDR3 protein. The sample holds roughly 1,500,000 distinct CDR3 sequences; 30% to 40% are singletons and the top ten take approximately 10%. In regard to this clonotype: Its antigen is still unknown. A read error may produce the germline difference seen at one junction end.

Extraction yielded at least 5 micrograms of total RNA per sample. The sequence came from a woman aged 30 to 39 in good health. The sequenced material came from blood.

The CDR3 is CSARYAGVSYNERFF. The CDR3 DNA follows: TGCAGTGCTAGATATGCGGGGGTCTCCTACAATGAGCGGTTCTTC. The V gene is TRBV20-1, the J gene TRBJ2-1, with TRBD2 matching 7 bases. Germline loops: CDR1 DFQATT, CDR2 SNEGSKA (reference sequence). CDR3 length: 15 amino acids.